What follows are 19 T cell receptor beta chains derived from one specimen sequenced in a study of OX40 agonist ivuxolimab in advanced cancers. Assay used: immunoSEQ multiplex PCR; TCRdb lists only in-frame clones, some missing. Here the sample spans about 16,000 clones, 75% to 95% being singletons. The sample in question was CD4+ or CD8+ T cells sorted from blood, obtained in a trial of the OX40 agonist ivuxolimab. The receptor set was obtained from an adult with an advanced solid tumor such as melanoma, head and neck, liver or kidney cancer.

The rearrangement links TRBV9 to TRBJ2-1; TRBD2 agrees at 9 bases. Germline V gives CDR1 SGDLS, CDR2 YYNGEE. The CDR3 length is 17 residues. J was trimmed by 2 bases and V by 2 bases; bases with no gene match: 8. CDR3 nucleotides: TGTGCCAGCAGCGTCCTCTCCGGGACTAGCCCCTACAATGAGCAGTTCTTC. Protein product: CASSVLSGTSPYNEQFF.

This chain links TRBV27 with TRBJ1-5; 7 bases fit TRBD1. Germline loops: CDR1 MNHEY, CDR2 SMNVEV (reference sequence). This CDR3 is built from 14 residues. The ends lost 5 bases at V and 7 bases at J; junction bases unmatched: 8. CDR3 sequence (DNA): TGTGCCAGCAGTAAGACAGGGCTTAGGCAGCCCCAGCATTTT. Protein sequence: CASSKTGLRQPQHF.

V and J are TRBV7-9 and TRBJ1-2; D is unresolved. CDR3 length: 14 residues. Trimming removed 1 base at V and 8 bases at J, with 14 bases between. Germline-derived CDR1 and CDR2 are SEHNR and FQNEAQ (reference sequence). The CDR3 is CASSLESGVNGYTF. DNA for the CDR3: TGTGCCAGCAGCTTAGAGTCCGGGGTTAACGGCTACACCTTC.

The chain recombines TRBV9 with TRBJ2-3; possible D gene TRBD2, 6 bases. Germline CDR1 SGDLS, CDR2 YYNGEE. Trimming took 4 bases from V and 6 from J, leaving 15 bases between them. CDR3 length equals 14 residues. CDR3 DNA: TGTGCCAGCAGCCCCGGGGGAGGACCGGATACGCAGTATTTT. Residues: CASSPGGGPDTQYF.

The chain recombines TRBV21-1 with TRBJ1-1; the table's TRBD1 call for D was not verified on the DNA. TRBV21-1 is shown as a pseudogene. The CDR3 has 16 amino acids. CDR3 loop: CASRGQGAFEDTEAFF. CDR3 nucleotides: TGTGCCAGCCGCGGACAGGGGGCTTTCGAGGACACTGAAGCTTTCTTT.

The J gene is TRBJ2-7, the V gene TRBV25-1, with TRBD1 matching 7 bases. Germline values: CDR1 MGHDK, CDR2 SYGVNS. CDR3 length equals 15 residues. The V gene end was trimmed by 1 base and the J gene end by 3 bases; junction bases not matched to a gene: 6. CDR3 protein: CASSEFATGHYEQYF. The CDR3 DNA sequence: TGTGCCAGCAGTGAATTCGCGACAGGGCACTACGAGCAGTACTTC.

The rearrangement joins TRBV25-1 to TRBJ2-5; 8 bases line up with TRBD1. Germline CDR1 reads MGHDK; CDR2 reads SYGVNS. Trimming cost V 6 bases and J 5 bases; bases outside gene matches: 8. The CDR3 loop spans 14 amino acids. CDR3 in DNA: TGTGCCAGCAGCCCAGGGGGCGGATGGGAGACCCAGTACTTC. Translation: CASSPGGGWETQYF.

The V call is TRBV6-5, the J call TRBJ2-1; no definite D call. CDR1 is MNHEY and CDR2 is SVGAGI in the germline V gene. Trimming pared 2 bases from V and 7 bases from J, leaving 12 bases between. The CDR3 is 14 residues long. CDR3 protein: CASSYGSIGNEQFF. In nucleotides, the CDR3 is TGTGCCAGCAGTTACGGCTCTATAGGTAATGAGCAGTTCTTC.

V gene TRBV19 combines with J gene TRBJ1-1; 7 nucleotides align to TRBD1. The CDR3 is 12 amino acids. CDR1 is LNHDA, CDR2 SQIVND, per germline (reference sequence). The V gene end was trimmed by 6 bases and the J gene end by 8 bases; junction bases not matched to a gene: 6. CDR3 coding DNA: TGTGCCAGTAGCAGGTGGGGACAGGAAGCTTTCTTT. Protein sequence: CASSRWGQEAFF. Full variable domain (remainder filled in from reference TRBV19 and TRBJ1-1): DGGITQSPKYLFRKEGQNVTLSCEQNLNHDAMYWYRQDPGQGLRLIYYSQIVNDFQKGDIAEGYSVSREKKESFPLTVTSAQKNPTAFYLCASSRWGQEAFFGQGTRLTVV.

CDR3 sequence: CASSSANLGTGELFF. The CDR3 DNA reads TGTGCCAGCAGCTCCGCCAACCTAGGCACCGGGGAGCTGTTTTTT. This sequence joins TRBV7-2 and TRBJ2-2; D remains ambiguous. Trimming took off 4 bases at V and 4 bases at J, with 13 bases between the two ends. Germline values: CDR1 SGHTA, CDR2 FQGNSA. The CDR3 loop spans 15 amino acids.

This rearrangement joins TRBV27 to TRBJ2-3; D call uncertain. Trimming removed 4 bases from V and 1 base from J, with 12 bases in between. This CDR3 is built from 15 residues. Germline V gene sequence: CDR1 MNHEY, CDR2 SMNVEV (reference sequence). As DNA, the CDR3 is TGTGCCAGCAGTTCGAGATTGATAGGCACAGATACGCAGTATTTT. The encoded protein is CASSSRLIGTDTQYF.

In its sample, this clone was seen a few times. The chain is built from TRBV28 and TRBJ1-2; D ambiguous. Germline CDR1 and CDR2: MDHEN and SYDVKM. The CDR3 is made up of 16 amino acids. The V and J ends lost 6 bases and 8 bases respectively, with 25 bases between them. The CDR3 loop is CASSSRYSPLTEGYTF. The CDR3, as DNA: TGTGCCAGCAGCTCTCGATATTCCCCTCTGACTGAGGGCTACACCTTC.

This chain connects TRBV19 to TRBJ2-7, with D tentatively TRBD2 (6 bases). CDR1 is LNHDA and CDR2 is SQIVND in the germline V gene (reference sequence). V lost 7 bases and J 5 bases, leaving 9 bases between the germline ends. The CDR3 is 11 residues long. The CDR3 nucleotides are TGTGCCAGTAAAGCGGGCAACGAGCAGTACTTC. This sequence encodes CASKAGNEQYF.

The chain is built from TRBV7-6 and TRBJ2-7, with 7 bases that match TRBD2. Germline loops: CDR1 SGHVS, CDR2 FNYEAQ. There are 14 residues in the CDR3. V shed 3 bases and J 2 bases; nucleotides not matched to a gene: 4. In DNA form, the CDR3 reads TGTGCCAGCAGCTTTGGGGGAGGGGCCTACGAGCAGTACTTC. Its protein is CASSFGGGAYEQYF.

The chain recombines TRBV4-2 with TRBJ2-1, with TRBD2 as a possible D gene (6 bases). The CDR3 sequence is 14 residues long. The V end lost 2 bases, the J end lost 7 bases, and 12 bases lay between the germline ends. Germline lookup yields CDR1 LGHNA and CDR2 YNFKEQ. The CDR3 DNA reads as TGTGCCAGCAGCCAAAAATGGGGGGTTAATGAGCAGTTCTTC. Translation gives CASSQKWGVNEQFF.

The chain has TRBV19 and TRBJ2-7, with D possibly being TRBD1 (6 bases). The CDR3 is made up of 16 amino acids. Trimming left V 3 bases short and J 5 bases short, with 20 bases between. Germline loops: CDR1 LNHDA, CDR2 SQIVND (reference sequence). CDR3 in amino acids: CASSITGTFTSDEQYF. The CDR3 region has the DNA TGTGCCAGTAGTATTACAGGGACCTTCACATCAGACGAGCAGTACTTC.

The chain carries TRBV19 and TRBJ1-1; D not resolved. Germline lookup yields CDR1 LNHDA and CDR2 SQIVND (reference sequence). CDR3 length equals 16 residues. The V and J ends lost 2 bases and 4 bases respectively, with 17 bases between them. CDR3 sequence (DNA): TGTGCCAGTAGTATATTCCCCGAGGGTCGCCGCACTGAAGCTTTCTTT. As protein: CASSIFPEGRRTEAFF.

This chain joins TRBV25-1 and TRBJ2-7; 8 bases agree with TRBD2. The CDR3 runs 14 residues. V was clipped by 5 bases and J by 4 bases; unmatched bases: 7. Germline V gives CDR1 MGHDK, CDR2 SYGVNS. The DNA of the CDR3 is TGTGCCAGCAGTCCCGGACTAGCAGGATACGAGCAGTACTTC. Encoded protein: CASSPGLAGYEQYF.

The chain uses TRBV9 and TRBJ2-3, with 11 bases lining up with TRBD2. V gave up 4 bases and J gave up 4 bases; unmatched junction bases: 11. The germline gives CDR1 SGDLS, CDR2 YYNGEE. The CDR3 loop spans 17 amino acids. The CDR3 sequence: CASSIRFSGRGADTQYF. CDR3 DNA sequence: TGTGCCAGCAGCATACGATTTAGCGGGAGGGGGGCAGATACGCAGTATTTT.